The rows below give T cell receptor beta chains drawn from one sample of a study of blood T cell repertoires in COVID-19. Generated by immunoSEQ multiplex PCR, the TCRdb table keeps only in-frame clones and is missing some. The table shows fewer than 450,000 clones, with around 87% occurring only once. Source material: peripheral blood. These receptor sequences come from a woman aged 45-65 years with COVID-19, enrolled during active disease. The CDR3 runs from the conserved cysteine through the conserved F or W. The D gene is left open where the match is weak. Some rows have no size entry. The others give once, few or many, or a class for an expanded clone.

CDR3 protein: CAISGGQGDWNNEQFF
CDR3 DNA: TGTGCCATCAGTGGGGGACAGGGGGATTGGAACAATGAGCAGTTCTTC
clone size: .
J gene: TRBJ2-1
D gene: TRBD1
V gene: TRBV10-3

CDR3 protein: CSASSGRRGEQFF
CDR3 DNA: TGCAGTGCTAGTAGCGGGAGGCGGGGTGAGCAGTTCTTC
clone size: .
J gene: TRBJ2-1
D gene: TRBD2
V gene: TRBV20-1

CDR3 protein: CASSLVGAPDTQYF
CDR3 DNA: TGTGCCAGCAGCTTAGTGGGGGCCCCAGATACGCAGTATTTT
clone size: .
J gene: TRBJ2-3
D gene: .
V gene: TRBV11-2

CDR3 protein: CASSSGVLAGGPEYF
CDR3 DNA: TGCGCCAGCAGCTCGGGGGTACTAGCGGGAGGGCCCGAGTACTTC
clone size: .
J gene: TRBJ2-7
D gene: TRBD2
V gene: TRBV5-1

CDR3 protein: CATSDLQGLAYGYTF
CDR3 DNA: TGTGCCACCAGTGATTTGCAGGGGTTGGCCTATGGCTACACCTTC
clone size: .
J gene: TRBJ1-2
D gene: .
V gene: TRBV24-1

CDR3 protein: CASSSGGSSYNEQFF
CDR3 DNA: TGTGCCAGCAGCTCAGGGGGAAGCTCCTACAATGAGCAGTTCTTC
clone size: .
J gene: TRBJ2-1
D gene: TRBD1
V gene: TRBV14

CDR3 protein: CASSSPGVNTEAFF
CDR3 DNA: TGTGCCAGCAGTTCTCCAGGGGTGAACACTGAAGCTTTCTTT
clone size: .
J gene: TRBJ1-1
D gene: .
V gene: TRBV27

CDR3 protein: CSVGANYGYTF
CDR3 DNA: TGCAGCGTCGGGGCTAACTATGGCTACACCTTC
clone size: .
J gene: TRBJ1-2
D gene: .
V gene: TRBV29-1

CDR3 protein: CASSQVLAVPQETQYF
CDR3 DNA: TGTGCCAGCAGCCAAGTTCTAGCGGTTCCCCAAGAGACCCAGTACTTC
clone size: once
J gene: TRBJ2-5
D gene: TRBD2
V gene: TRBV3-1/TRBV3-2

CDR3 protein: CASSWGTVETQYF
CDR3 DNA: TGTGCCAGCAGTTGGGGGACAGTAGAGACCCAGTACTTC
clone size: .
J gene: TRBJ2-5
D gene: TRBD1
V gene: TRBV5-4

CDR3 protein: CASSVRHGGADTQYF
CDR3 DNA: TGTGCCAGCAGCGTGAGACACGGGGGGGCAGATACGCAGTATTTT
clone size: .
J gene: TRBJ2-3
D gene: TRBD2
V gene: TRBV9

CDR3 protein: CASSMGLNSPLHF
CDR3 DNA: TGTGCCAGCTCAATGGGCTTAAATTCACCCCTCCACTTT
clone size: .
J gene: TRBJ1-6
D gene: .
V gene: TRBV6-6

CDR3 protein: CASSPGQGPSYEQYF
CDR3 DNA: TGTGCCAGCAGCCCGGGACAGGGTCCCTCCTACGAGCAGTACTTC
clone size: .
J gene: TRBJ2-7
D gene: TRBD1
V gene: TRBV5-4

CDR3 protein: CASRLAGGPSYEQYF
CDR3 DNA: TGTGCCAGCAGACTAGCGGGAGGCCCTTCCTACGAGCAGTACTTC
clone size: .
J gene: TRBJ2-7
D gene: TRBD2
V gene: TRBV3-1/TRBV3-2

CDR3 protein: CASSQRVTSYNEQFF
CDR3 DNA: TGTGCCAGCAGCCAACGTGTTACTAGCTACAATGAGCAGTTCTTC
clone size: .
J gene: TRBJ2-1
D gene: .
V gene: TRBV3-1/TRBV3-2

CDR3 protein: CASSQGLAGGGETQYF
CDR3 DNA: TGTGCCAGCAGCCAAGGACTAGCGGGAGGGGGAGAGACCCAGTACTTC
clone size: .
J gene: TRBJ2-5
D gene: TRBD2
V gene: TRBV4-2

CDR3 protein: CASRGGVTGELFF
CDR3 DNA: TGTGCCAGCAGGGGCGGGGTCACCGGGGAGCTGTTTTTT
clone size: .
J gene: TRBJ2-2
D gene: .
V gene: TRBV9

CDR3 protein: CASSLSPRDRAVSF
CDR3 DNA: TGTGCCAGCAGCTTATCTCCCCGGGACAGGGCAGTTTCCTTC
clone size: .
J gene: TRBJ2-7
D gene: TRBD1
V gene: TRBV5-4

CDR3 protein: CASSRTYTVEQFF
CDR3 DNA: TGTGCCAGCAGCCGAACTTATACTGTTGAGCAGTTCTTC
clone size: .
J gene: TRBJ2-1
D gene: .
V gene: TRBV3-1/TRBV3-2

CDR3 protein: CASSHGWFLNSPLHF
CDR3 DNA: TGTGCCAGCAGCCATGGCTGGTTTCTGAATTCACCCCTCCACTTT
clone size: .
J gene: TRBJ1-6
D gene: .
V gene: TRBV3-1/TRBV3-2

CDR3 protein: CASSSLWREGGNEQFF
CDR3 DNA: TGTGCCAGTAGTAGCCTCTGGCGGGAGGGAGGGAATGAGCAGTTCTTC
clone size: .
J gene: TRBJ2-1
D gene: TRBD2
V gene: TRBV19

CDR3 protein: CASSFPGLGSDTQYF
CDR3 DNA: TGTGCCAGCAGCTTCCCGGGACTGGGGTCAGATACGCAGTATTTT
clone size: many
J gene: TRBJ2-3
D gene: .
V gene: TRBV7-9

CDR3 protein: CASSQEGWAPGGEQFF
CDR3 DNA: TGCGCCAGCAGCCAAGAGGGGTGGGCCCCCGGAGGTGAGCAGTTCTTC
clone size: .
J gene: TRBJ2-1
D gene: .
V gene: TRBV4-1

CDR3 protein: CASSRNFDYGYTF
CDR3 DNA: TGTGCCAGCAGCCGCAACTTTGATTATGGCTACACCTTC
clone size: .
J gene: TRBJ1-2
D gene: .
V gene: TRBV7-2

CDR3 protein: CASSLRWTSSYEQYF
CDR3 DNA: TGTGCCAGCAGCTTAAGGTGGACTTCCTCCTACGAGCAGTACTTC
clone size: .
J gene: TRBJ2-7
D gene: .
V gene: TRBV7-2

CDR3 protein: CASSSLAGAGNEQFF
CDR3 DNA: TGTGCTAGCAGCTCGTTAGCGGGAGCGGGCAATGAGCAGTTCTTC
clone size: .
J gene: TRBJ2-1
D gene: TRBD2
V gene: TRBV7-7

CDR3 protein: CASSLILQGENTEAFF
CDR3 DNA: TGTGCCAGCTCACTTATACTACAGGGGGAGAACACTGAAGCTTTCTTT
clone size: .
J gene: TRBJ1-1
D gene: TRBD1
V gene: TRBV18

CDR3 protein: CASSLSSGRGEQYF
CDR3 DNA: TGTGCCAGTAGTCTTTCTAGCGGGAGGGGCGAGCAGTACTTC
clone size: .
J gene: TRBJ2-7
D gene: TRBD2
V gene: TRBV19

CDR3 protein: CASSPSGRGEQFF
CDR3 DNA: TGTGCCAGCAGTCCTAGCGGGAGAGGTGAGCAGTTCTTC
clone size: .
J gene: TRBJ2-1
D gene: TRBD2
V gene: TRBV12-3/TRBV12-4

CDR3 protein: CASSLTGTGGYEQYF
CDR3 DNA: TGTGCCAGCAGTCTGACCGGGACAGGAGGTTACGAGCAGTACTTC
clone size: .
J gene: TRBJ2-7
D gene: TRBD1
V gene: TRBV6-6

CDR3 protein: CASTRQGTTGNTIYF
CDR3 DNA: TGTGCCAGCACCCGACAGGGGACCACTGGAAACACCATATATTTT
clone size: .
J gene: TRBJ1-3
D gene: .
V gene: TRBV21-1

CDR3 protein: CASSLTGGNTEAFF
CDR3 DNA: TGTGCCAGCAGTTTAACAGGGGGAAACACTGAAGCTTTCTTT
clone size: .
J gene: TRBJ1-1
D gene: TRBD1
V gene: TRBV27

CDR3 protein: CASSLGAGPNTGELFF
CDR3 DNA: TGCGCCAGCAGCTTGGGAGCGGGACCGAACACCGGGGAGCTGTTTTTT
clone size: .
J gene: TRBJ2-2
D gene: TRBD2
V gene: TRBV5-1

CDR3 protein: CSVSGPRQGSSYEQYF
CDR3 DNA: TGCAGCGTGTCCGGACCTAGACAGGGGAGTTCCTACGAGCAGTACTTC
clone size: .
J gene: TRBJ2-7
D gene: TRBD1
V gene: TRBV29-1

CDR3 protein: CASLAGTEAFF
CDR3 DNA: TGTGCCAGCTTGGCCGGGACTGAAGCTTTCTTT
clone size: once
J gene: TRBJ1-1
D gene: .
V gene: TRBV11-3

CDR3 protein: CASSPRQATYEQYF
CDR3 DNA: TGTGCCAGCTCACCACGACAGGCAACCTACGAGCAGTACTTC
clone size: .
J gene: TRBJ2-7
D gene: .
V gene: TRBV18

CDR3 protein: CASSWGANTEAFF
CDR3 DNA: TGTGCCAGCTCCTGGGGCGCTAACACTGAAGCTTTCTTT
clone size: .
J gene: TRBJ1-1
D gene: .
V gene: TRBV7-3

CDR3 protein: CASSHRDFTDTQYF
CDR3 DNA: TGTGCCAGCAGCCACCGGGACTTCACAGATACGCAGTATTTT
clone size: .
J gene: TRBJ2-3
D gene: .
V gene: TRBV6-5

CDR3 protein: CASIRDSYTEAFF
CDR3 DNA: TGTGCCAGCATACGGGACAGTTACACTGAAGCTTTCTTT
clone size: .
J gene: TRBJ1-1
D gene: TRBD1
V gene: TRBV2

CDR3 protein: CASSFDRGLNTEAFF
CDR3 DNA: TGTGCCAGCAGCTTTGACAGGGGATTGAACACTGAAGCTTTCTTT
clone size: .
J gene: TRBJ1-1
D gene: TRBD1
V gene: TRBV7-2

CDR3 protein: CASSLTANTEAFF
CDR3 DNA: TGTGCCAGCAGTCTAACAGCTAACACTGAAGCTTTCTTT
clone size: .
J gene: TRBJ1-1
D gene: .
V gene: TRBV7-9

CDR3 protein: CASSFPGLAGGPYNEQFF
CDR3 DNA: TGTGCCAGTAGTTTTCCGGGACTAGCGGGAGGGCCCTACAATGAGCAGTTCTTC
clone size: .
J gene: TRBJ2-1
D gene: TRBD2
V gene: TRBV19

CDR3 protein: CSVEDRGRTIYGYTF
CDR3 DNA: TGCAGCGTTGAAGATAGGGGCAGGACTATCTATGGCTACACCTTC
clone size: .
J gene: TRBJ1-2
D gene: .
V gene: TRBV29-1

CDR3 protein: CARRGAQPQHF
CDR3 DNA: TGTGCCCGGAGGGGAGCTCAGCCCCAGCATTTT
clone size: .
J gene: TRBJ1-5
D gene: .
V gene: TRBV7-9

CDR3 protein: CAWERGQKETQYF
CDR3 DNA: TGTGCCTGGGAGAGGGGACAGAAAGAGACCCAGTACTTC
clone size: .
J gene: TRBJ2-5
D gene: TRBD1
V gene: TRBV30